Given below is one TCR beta chain in context. Its antigen remains undetermined. There are no base qualities to consult, and no much larger clone falls within one base. This entry is derived from a study of shared clonotypes between healthy human individuals (dated by TCRdb to 2018 to 2020). Regarding the study in general: Three men and a couple of women, aged 18 to 49 years, made up the cohort. For each donor, CD4 naive and CD4 memory were each run on three plates, CD8 naive on two plates, and CD8 memory on one plate. To estimate repertoire size and how much clonotypes are shared between individuals, the study performed deep sequencing of blood TCR repertoires from roughly five healthy adults. To increase sequencing depth and limit assay-specific biases, different laboratories used diverse techniques to prepare libraries and sequence TCR repertoires. Between about 0.9 and 10 billion PBMCs per donor were obtained by leukapheresis. Beyond this particular receptor, the publication reports: Clonotypes shared by all four sorted-subset donors showed higher generation probabilities than non-shared clonotypes. Estimated clonotype richness was generally larger for naive than for memory subsets. When several donors were compared, the shared fraction of clonotypes was roughly 5% for naive CD4, 3.5% for naive CD8, 2.3% for memory CD4, and about 0.36% for memory CD8. The small number of donors limited the genetic and exposure-history diversity represented. Pairwise subsampling led to the expectation that sequencing depth would affect the degree of clonotype sharing among donors. Rarefaction of sorted-subset datasets indicated incomplete sequencing despite the large sequencing depth. Only blood was sampled, and tissue TCR repertoires likely differ from those in blood.

The donors were healthy, HIV-negative adults who had no recently reported acute infections or vaccinations. Only Caucasian adults living in Nashville, Tennessee, USA were represented among the donors. CD4+ T cells were enriched by magnetic negative selection, after which naive cells were positively selected on CD45RA and the negative fraction was taken as the memory subset. After blood collection by leukapheresis, PBMCs were isolated using Ficoll-Histopaque density gradient centrifugation and then cryopreserved in the vapor phase of liquid nitrogen. Analytical flow cytometry was used to check the purity and quantity of each magnetically sorted T cell population. Each sorted fraction had its genomic DNA isolated and then quantified by UV absorbance on a Nanodrop 2000c. TCR CDR3 regions were amplified from genomic DNA by multiplex PCR using the deep immunoSEQ assay. For each cell subset, the extracted genomic DNA was distributed evenly across all wells of several immunoSEQ 96-well plates, and each plate served as one replicate. For sorted subsets, each replicate PCR was loaded with around 200 ng genomic DNA, equivalent to roughly 30,000 T cell genomes. The purified libraries were quantified using a Qubit 3.0 fluorometer, sized with a Bioanalyzer 2100, and then quantified again using the KAPA Library Quantification kit. Every immunoSEQ 96-well plate was sequenced on a dedicated single-read 150-cycle Illumina NextSeq 550 flow cell. The authors processed their data as follows. Because the immunoSEQ output included only junctional sequences and no quality scores, the filtering could not be the same as the filtering used for full-length reads. Sequences were annotated with PyIR, a Python wrapper for IgBLAST v1.9, using IMGT germline references to assign V/J genes and CDR3. Reads with weak V/J assignments (E-value above 1e-6), missing CDR3, stop codons, out-of-frame junctions, or ambiguous translated residues were removed. A V3J clonotype was defined by an identical inferred V gene, J gene, and CDR3 amino acid sequence. The percentage overlap between two repertoires was calculated by dividing the number of shared unique clonotypes by the size of the smaller repertoire. Repertoire richness was assessed with RTK rarefaction, the Chao1 estimator, and Recon v2.1 estimates of unobserved clonotypes. For all TCRbeta clonotypes obtained by the gDNA method from a few donors, generation probabilities were computed with OLGA. The source is immuneACCESS, and TCRdb retained only in-frame sequences with V and J called. Part of the clones is not carried over; for the studies checked, unresolved V genes explain less than half of this, and the remainder is unexplained. V and J calls plus clone size are reproduced from that table; the DNA served to infer D and trimming. Present in this sample are about 980,000 clones, over 60% of which were seen just once. Together, the top ten hold approximately 1.5% of the sample.

CDR1 MGHDK and CDR2 SYGVNS were looked up in the germline V gene. Measured from the cysteine to the phenylalanine, the CDR3 is 14 residues long. This entry keeps only the CDR3 DNA: 42 bases, framed from base 1. V is clipped by 4 bases and J by 6 bases, and the sequence between their germline boundaries is 15 bases long. The clonotype comes from a man aged 18 to 35 in good health. The rearranged segments are TRBV25-1 and TRBJ1-1; 6 matching bases give a weak D call of TRBD1. The material sequenced was memory CD4+ T cells sorted from blood. The cell subset or site tag for this specimen amounts to: CD45RA-negative fraction. The CDR3 region: CASSADQGSAEAFF. The sequenced DNA: TGTGCCAGCAGTGCAGACCAGGGGTCAGCTGAAGCTTTCTTT.